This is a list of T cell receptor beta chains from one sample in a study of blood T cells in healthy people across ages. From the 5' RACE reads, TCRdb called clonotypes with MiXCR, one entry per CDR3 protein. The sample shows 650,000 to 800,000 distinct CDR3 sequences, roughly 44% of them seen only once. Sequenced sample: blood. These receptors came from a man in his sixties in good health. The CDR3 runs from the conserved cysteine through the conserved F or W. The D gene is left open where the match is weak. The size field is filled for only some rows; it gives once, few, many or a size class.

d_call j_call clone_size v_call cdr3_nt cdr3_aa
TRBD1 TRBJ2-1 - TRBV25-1 TGTGCCAGCCCCCGGGACAGGGGCGGGAATGAGCAGTTCTTC CASPRDRGGNEQFF
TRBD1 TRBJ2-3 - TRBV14 TGTGCCAGCAGCCGACAGGGTTCGGATACGCAGTATTTT CASSRQGSDTQYF
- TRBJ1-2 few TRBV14 TGTGCCAGCAGCCATAACAAGGTCTATGGCTACACCTTC CASSHNKVYGYTF
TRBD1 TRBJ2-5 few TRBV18 TGTGCCAGCTCACCACCGGGCAGGGGGCCCCACCTCAAAGAGACCCAGTACTTC CASSPPGRGPHLKETQYF
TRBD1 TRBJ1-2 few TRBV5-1 TGCGCCAGCAGCCTTCAGGGGACAGGGTGGAACTATGGCTACACCTTC CASSLQGTGWNYGYTF
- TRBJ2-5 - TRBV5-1 TGCGCCAGCAGCTTGGCCGGTAAGGGCTACCAAGAGACCCAGTACTTC CASSLAGKGYQETQYF
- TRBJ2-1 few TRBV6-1 TGTGCCAGCAGTGAACAGTCATACAATGAGCAGTTCTTC CASSEQSYNEQFF
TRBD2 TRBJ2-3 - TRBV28 TGTGCCAGCAGTTTATCTGGGACTAGCGGGGGGAGCACAGATACGCAGTATTTT CASSLSGTSGGSTDTQYF
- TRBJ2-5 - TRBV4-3 TGCGCCAGCAGCCAAGAACCCCGGGGGGCACTTGGGACCCAGTACTTC CASSQEPRGALGTQYF
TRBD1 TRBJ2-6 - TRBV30 TGTGCCTGGAGAGGGACAGAAAAAGTCTCTGGGGCCAACGTCCTGACTTTC CAWRGTEKVSGANVLTF
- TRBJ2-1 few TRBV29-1 TGCAGCGTTGAAGAGCTCCTCAATGAGCAGTTCTTC CSVEELLNEQFF
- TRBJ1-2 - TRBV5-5 TGTGCCAGCAGCTTGGACAGGACGGGCTATGGCTACACCTTC CASSLDRTGYGYTF